This T cell receptor beta chain was identified in a study of post-analysis software for immune sequencing data. Study-wide context: Clinical courses comprised relapsing-remitting, secondary progressive and progressive-relapsing multiple sclerosis. Study results and limitations: Controls had lower frequencies than patients of about five TRBV segments, which included TRBV5-6, TRBV5-1 and TRBV20-1. Strong co-clustering by F measure linked samples that shared a preparation batch. Relative to controls, patients with multiple sclerosis showed significantly lower normalized Chao1 diversity.

The V end was cut by 0 bases, the J end by 3 bases, with 20 bases between. CDR3 length: 17 residues. Germline loops: CDR1 DFQATT, CDR2 SNEGSKA (reference sequence). The authors incorporated unique molecular identifiers into the TCR beta cDNA libraries. From around 0.96 to 9.9 million T cells, 400,000 to 650,000 cDNA molecules were obtained. Via MiXCR, TCRdb re-called the PCR reads, giving one row per CDR3 protein. The data contain under 650,000 distinct CDR3 sequences, 44% of them singletons. About this clonotype: Its antigen is unidentified.

This chain connects TRBV20-1 to TRBJ1-2; TRBD1 is a possible D gene (5 bases). This clonotype was sampled from a girl aged 10-17 years with multiple sclerosis. Sequenced material: blood. Here the CDR3 reads CSAREFSGDRFYYGYTF. CDR3 coding DNA: TGCAGTGCTAGAGAATTTTCGGGAGACAGATTCTACTATGGCTACACCTTC.